Presented here are 15 T cell receptor beta chains from one specimen sequenced in a study of breast tumors, draining lymph nodes, adjacent tissues. Each CDR3 protein gets one entry after TCRdb re-called the multiplex PCR reads with MiXCR. The sample lists roughly 100,000 distinct CDR3 sequences, around 30% occurring once. Samples came from axillary lymph nodes draining the breast cancer. The specimen was axillary lymph node tissue. Receptors were obtained from a female donor with breast cancer. Some clones in this sample may be carry-over from other donors' samples.

This clonotype was recorded at least ten times. The chain is built from TRBV30 and TRBJ2-7; unclear D gene. Trimming left V 0 bases short and J 4 bases short, with 4 bases between. The germline V gene encodes CDR1 GTSNPN and CDR2 SVGIG (reference sequence). The CDR3 sequence is 11 residues long. The CDR3 bases are TGTGCCTGGAGTGTACGGTACGAGCAGTACTTC. It specifies CAWSVRYEQYF.

Many counts were recorded for this clonotype. The chain carries TRBV27 and TRBJ1-2, with D hard to call. This CDR3 contains 14 residues. The germline V and J ends were trimmed by 5 bases and 5 bases, with 15 bases remaining between them. Germline lookup yields CDR1 MNHEY and CDR2 SMNVEV (reference sequence). DNA of the CDR3: TGTGCCAGCAGTATCGCGAGGACCGCTTATGGCTACACCTTC. It codes for CASSIARTAYGYTF.

Worth noting for this clonotype: One end of the junction varies from germline; a read error may be responsible. This chain links TRBV20-1 with TRBJ2-2; 9 bases agree with TRBD2. CDR3 length: 13 residues. Germline V CDR1 and CDR2: DFQATT, SNEGSKA (reference sequence). In nucleotides, the CDR3 is TGCAGTGCTAGTGCGGGAGGGCCAAGGGGAGCTGTTTTT. It encodes CSASAGGPRGAVF.

This rearrangement joins TRBV19 to TRBJ2-3, with 11 bases matching TRBD2. The CDR3 runs to 16 residues. Germline CDR1 and CDR2: LNHDA and SQIVND (reference sequence). Unmatched junction bases numbered 5, after V lost 3 bases and J lost 3 bases. This chain's CDR3 is CASSIFGTSGTDTQYF. The CDR3 region has the DNA TGTGCCAGTAGTATTTTCGGGACTAGCGGTACAGATACGCAGTATTTT. Supplemented by reference TRBV19 and TRBJ2-3, the full variable domain reads DGGITQSPKYLFRKEGQNVTLSCEQNLNHDAMYWYRQDPGQGLRLIYYSQIVNDFQKGDIAEGYSVSREKKESFPLTVTSAQKNPTAFYLCASSIFGTSGTDTQYFGPGTRLTVL.

With regard to this clonotype: Just one base apart from a much larger clone, this may be a read error. The chain employs TRBV5-4 and TRBJ2-7; D ambiguous. This CDR3 has 15 residues. V was clipped by 0 bases and J by 1 base, with 11 bases between them. The germline CDR1 and CDR2 sequences are SGHNT and YYREEE (reference sequence). The CDR3 loop is CASSLVAAASYEQYF. CDR3 DNA sequence: TGTGCCAGCAGCTTGGTGGCGGCCGCATCCTACGAGCAGTACTTC.

The chain combines TRBV9 with TRBJ2-5; 11 nucleotides align to TRBD1. Germline trimming cut 0 bases from V and 5 bases from J; bases unmatched to any gene: 6. The CDR3 runs to 16 residues. Germline V CDR1 and CDR2: SGDLS, YYNGEE. DNA for the CDR3: TGTGCCAGCAGCGTAGGGACAGGGGGCCTCGGGGAGACCCAGTACTTC. Encoded protein: CASSVGTGGLGETQYF.

This clonotype has more than one count but fewer than ten. A read error is possible here, since a much larger clone lies one base away. This rearrangement joins TRBV14 to TRBJ2-3, with TRBD2 as a possible D gene (5 bases). In germline, CDR1 is SGHDN, CDR2 FVKESK. The CDR3 covers 15 residues. CDR3 in DNA: TGTGCCAGCAGCCATTCGGGGAAGGTCACAGATACGCCGTATTTT. Amino acids: CASSHSGKVTDTPYF.

There are many counts of this clonotype. The chain employs TRBV5-1 and TRBJ2-2; D remains ambiguous. From germline, CDR1 is SGHRS and CDR2 YFSETQ. The CDR3 is made up of 14 amino acids. The V and J ends lost 0 bases and 5 bases respectively, with 8 bases between them. The CDR3 sequence: CASSLGRETGELFF. The CDR3 DNA reads TGCGCCAGCAGCTTGGGAAGGGAAACCGGGGAGCTGTTTTTT.

The CDR3 DNA reads as TGCAGTGCAAAACAGGGGGCTAACACTGAAGCTTTCTTT. Translation: CSAKQGANTEAFF. The chain carries TRBV20-1 and TRBJ1-1, with 9 bases that match TRBD1. The germline V gene encodes CDR1 DFQATT and CDR2 SNEGSKA (reference sequence). After removal of 6 bases from V and 2 bases from J, the junction contained 4 bases not matched to a gene. CDR3 length: 13 residues.

The V and J genes are TRBV7-2 and TRBJ1-3; weak D call: TRBD1 (5 bases). Germline V CDR1 and CDR2: SGHTA, FQGNSA. This CDR3 contains 14 residues. V lost 1 base, J lost 3 bases, and 7 bases lay in between. CDR3 sequence reads: CASSLVGGGNTIYF. The CDR3 DNA reads TGTGCCAGCAGCTTAGTGGGGGGTGGAAACACCATATATTTT.

In this sample, this clonotype turned up many times. The chain couples TRBV20-1 to TRBJ2-4; D gene ambiguous. This CDR3 contains 12 residues. The ends were cut back, 4 bases at V and 0 bases at J, with 4 bases in the middle. Germline assignment: CDR1 DFQATT and CDR2 SNEGSKA (reference sequence). The CDR3 DNA is TGCAGTGCTACGAAAGCCAAAAACATTCAGTACTTC. Its protein is CSATKAKNIQYF.

About this clonotype itself: A clone one base away is much larger, so this may be a read error. V usage is TRBV9 and J usage is TRBJ2-7; no reliable D call. The CDR3 contains 14 residues. Germline values: CDR1 SGDLS, CDR2 YYNGEE. In nucleotides, the CDR3 is TGTGCCAGCAGCGCCAGAAATTCCGGGTACGAGCAGTCCTTC. It is translated as CASSARNSGYEQSF.

In this sample, this clonotype turned up many times. This rearrangement joins TRBV6-6 to TRBJ2-7, with D hard to call. CDR1 and CDR2 from the germline V gene are MNHNY and SVGAGI (reference sequence). This CDR3 spans 12 amino acids. Trimming stripped 6 bases from V and 3 bases from J, with 9 bases between. CDR3 in DNA: TGTGCCAGCAGCCACGACGGCTACGAGCAGTACTTC. Translation: CASSHDGYEQYF.

This clonotype was detected many times. The genes are TRBV28 and TRBJ2-7; 10 positions match TRBD2. CDR1 is MDHEN and CDR2 is SYDVKM in the germline V gene. The V segment lost 4 bases and the J segment 2 bases; nucleotides outside the gene matches: 5. The CDR3 sequence is 15 residues long. This chain's CDR3 is CASSSPGLATYEQYF. The CDR3 DNA reads as TGTGCCAGCAGTTCCCCGGGACTAGCGACCTACGAGCAGTACTTC.

The chain uses TRBV19 and TRBJ2-7; tentative D call: TRBD1 (6 bases). V was pared by 6 bases and J by 5 bases, with 14 bases between. The CDR3 is made up of 13 amino acids. The germline V gene has CDR1 LNHDA and CDR2 SQIVND (reference sequence). CDR3 residues: CASSQGRGHEQYF. In DNA, the CDR3 is TGTGCCAGTAGCCAGGGCAGGGGTCACGAGCAGTACTTC.